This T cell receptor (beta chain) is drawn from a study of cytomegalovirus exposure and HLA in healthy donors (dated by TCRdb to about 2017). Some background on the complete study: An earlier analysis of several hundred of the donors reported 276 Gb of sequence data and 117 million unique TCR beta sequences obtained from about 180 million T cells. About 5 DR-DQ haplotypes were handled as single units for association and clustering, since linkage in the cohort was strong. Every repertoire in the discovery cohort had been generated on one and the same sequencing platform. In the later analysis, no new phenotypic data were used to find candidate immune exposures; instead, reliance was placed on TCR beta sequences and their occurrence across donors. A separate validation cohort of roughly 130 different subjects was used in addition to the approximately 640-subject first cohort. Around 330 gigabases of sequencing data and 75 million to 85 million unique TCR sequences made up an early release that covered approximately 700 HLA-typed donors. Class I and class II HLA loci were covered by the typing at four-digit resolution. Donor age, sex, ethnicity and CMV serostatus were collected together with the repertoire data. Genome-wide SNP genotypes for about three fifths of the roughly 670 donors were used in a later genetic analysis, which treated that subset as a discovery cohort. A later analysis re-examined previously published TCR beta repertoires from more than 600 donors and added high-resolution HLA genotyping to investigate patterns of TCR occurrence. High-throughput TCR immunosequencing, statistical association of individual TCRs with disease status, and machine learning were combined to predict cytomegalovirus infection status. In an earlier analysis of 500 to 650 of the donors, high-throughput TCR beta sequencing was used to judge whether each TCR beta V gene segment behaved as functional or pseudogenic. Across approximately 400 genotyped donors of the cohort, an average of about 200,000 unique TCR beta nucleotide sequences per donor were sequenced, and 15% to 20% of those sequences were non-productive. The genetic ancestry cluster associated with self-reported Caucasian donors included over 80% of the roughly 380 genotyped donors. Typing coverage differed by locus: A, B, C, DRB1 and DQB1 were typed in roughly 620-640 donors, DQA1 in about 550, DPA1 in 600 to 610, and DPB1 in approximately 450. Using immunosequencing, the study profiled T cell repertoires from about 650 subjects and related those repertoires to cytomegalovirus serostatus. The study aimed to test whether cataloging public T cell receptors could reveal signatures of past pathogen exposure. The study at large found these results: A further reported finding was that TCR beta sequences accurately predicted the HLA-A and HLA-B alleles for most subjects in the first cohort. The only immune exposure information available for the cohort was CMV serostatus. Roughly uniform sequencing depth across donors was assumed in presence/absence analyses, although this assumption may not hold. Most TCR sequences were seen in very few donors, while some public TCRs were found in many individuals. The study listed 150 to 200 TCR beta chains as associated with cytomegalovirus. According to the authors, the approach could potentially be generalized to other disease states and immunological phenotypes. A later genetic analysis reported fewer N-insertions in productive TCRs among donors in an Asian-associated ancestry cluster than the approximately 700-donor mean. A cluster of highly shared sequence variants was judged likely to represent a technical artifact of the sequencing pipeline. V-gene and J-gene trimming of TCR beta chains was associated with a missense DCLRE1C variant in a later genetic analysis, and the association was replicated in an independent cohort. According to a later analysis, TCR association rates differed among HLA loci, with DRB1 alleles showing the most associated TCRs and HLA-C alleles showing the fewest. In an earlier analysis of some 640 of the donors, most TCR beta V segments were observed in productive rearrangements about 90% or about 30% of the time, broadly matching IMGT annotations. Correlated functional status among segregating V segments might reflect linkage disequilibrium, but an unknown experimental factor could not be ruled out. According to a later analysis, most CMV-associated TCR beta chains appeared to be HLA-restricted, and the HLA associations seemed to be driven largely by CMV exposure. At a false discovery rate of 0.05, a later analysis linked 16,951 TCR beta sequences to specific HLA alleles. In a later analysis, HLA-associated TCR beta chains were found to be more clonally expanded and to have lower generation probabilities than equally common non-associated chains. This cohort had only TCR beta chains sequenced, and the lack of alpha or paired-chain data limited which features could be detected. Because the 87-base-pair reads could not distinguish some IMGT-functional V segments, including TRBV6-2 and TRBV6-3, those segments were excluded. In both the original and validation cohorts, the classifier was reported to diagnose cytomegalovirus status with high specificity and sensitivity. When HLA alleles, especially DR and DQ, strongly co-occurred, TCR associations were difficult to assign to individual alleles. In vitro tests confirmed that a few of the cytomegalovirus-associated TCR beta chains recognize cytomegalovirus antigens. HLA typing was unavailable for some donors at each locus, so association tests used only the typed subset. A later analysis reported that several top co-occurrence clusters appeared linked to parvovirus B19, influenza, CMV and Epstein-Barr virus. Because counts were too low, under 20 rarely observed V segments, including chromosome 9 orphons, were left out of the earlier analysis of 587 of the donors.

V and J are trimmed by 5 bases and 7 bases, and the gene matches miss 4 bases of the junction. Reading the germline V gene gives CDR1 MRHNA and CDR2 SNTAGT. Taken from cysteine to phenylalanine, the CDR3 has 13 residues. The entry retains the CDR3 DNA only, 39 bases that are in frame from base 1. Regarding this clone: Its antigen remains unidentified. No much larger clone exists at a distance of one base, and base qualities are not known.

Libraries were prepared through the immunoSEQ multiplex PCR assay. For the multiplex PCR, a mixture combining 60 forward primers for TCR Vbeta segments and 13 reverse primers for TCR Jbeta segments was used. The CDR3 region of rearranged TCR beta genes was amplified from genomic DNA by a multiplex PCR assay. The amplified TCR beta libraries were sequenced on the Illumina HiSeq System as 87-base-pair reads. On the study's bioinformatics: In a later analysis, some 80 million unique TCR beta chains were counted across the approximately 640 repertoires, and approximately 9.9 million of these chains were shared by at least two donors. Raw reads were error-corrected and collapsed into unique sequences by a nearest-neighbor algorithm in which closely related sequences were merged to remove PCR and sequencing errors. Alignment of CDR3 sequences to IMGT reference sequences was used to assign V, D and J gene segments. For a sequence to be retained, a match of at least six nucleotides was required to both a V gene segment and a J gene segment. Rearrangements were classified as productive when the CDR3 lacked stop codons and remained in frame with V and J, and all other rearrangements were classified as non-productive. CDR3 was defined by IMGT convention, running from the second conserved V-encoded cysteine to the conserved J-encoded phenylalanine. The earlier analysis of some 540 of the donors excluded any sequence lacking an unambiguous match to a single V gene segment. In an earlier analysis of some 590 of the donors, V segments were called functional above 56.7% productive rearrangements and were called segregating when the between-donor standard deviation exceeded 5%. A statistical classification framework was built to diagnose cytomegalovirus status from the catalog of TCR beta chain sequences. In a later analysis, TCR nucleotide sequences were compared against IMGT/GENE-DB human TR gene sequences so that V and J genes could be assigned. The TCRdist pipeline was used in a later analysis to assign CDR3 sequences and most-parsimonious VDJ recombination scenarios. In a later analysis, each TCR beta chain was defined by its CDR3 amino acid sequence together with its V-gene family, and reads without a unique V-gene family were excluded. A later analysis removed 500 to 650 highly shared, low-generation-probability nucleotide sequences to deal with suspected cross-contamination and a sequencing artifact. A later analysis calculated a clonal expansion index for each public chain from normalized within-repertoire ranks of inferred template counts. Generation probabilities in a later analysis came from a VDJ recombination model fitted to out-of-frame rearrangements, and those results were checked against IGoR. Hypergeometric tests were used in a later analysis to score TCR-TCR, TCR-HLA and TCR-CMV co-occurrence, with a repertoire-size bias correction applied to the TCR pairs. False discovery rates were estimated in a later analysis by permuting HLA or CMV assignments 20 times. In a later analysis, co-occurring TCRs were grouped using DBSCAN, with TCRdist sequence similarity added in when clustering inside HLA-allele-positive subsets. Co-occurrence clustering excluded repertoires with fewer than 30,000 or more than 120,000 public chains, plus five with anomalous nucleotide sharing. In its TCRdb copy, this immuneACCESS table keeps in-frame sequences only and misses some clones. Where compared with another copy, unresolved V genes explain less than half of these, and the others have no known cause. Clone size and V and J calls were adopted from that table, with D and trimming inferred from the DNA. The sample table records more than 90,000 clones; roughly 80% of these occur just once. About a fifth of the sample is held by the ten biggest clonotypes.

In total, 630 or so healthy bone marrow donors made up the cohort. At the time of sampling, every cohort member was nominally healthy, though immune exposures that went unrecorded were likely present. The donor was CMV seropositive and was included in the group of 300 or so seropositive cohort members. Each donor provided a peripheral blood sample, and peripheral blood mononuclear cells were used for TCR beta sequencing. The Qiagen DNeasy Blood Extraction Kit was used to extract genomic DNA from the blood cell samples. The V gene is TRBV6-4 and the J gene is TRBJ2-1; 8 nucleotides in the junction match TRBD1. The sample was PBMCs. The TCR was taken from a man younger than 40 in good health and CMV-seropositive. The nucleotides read TGTGCCAGCAGTCAGGACAGGGAAAATGAGCAGTTCTTC. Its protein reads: CASSQDRENEQFF.